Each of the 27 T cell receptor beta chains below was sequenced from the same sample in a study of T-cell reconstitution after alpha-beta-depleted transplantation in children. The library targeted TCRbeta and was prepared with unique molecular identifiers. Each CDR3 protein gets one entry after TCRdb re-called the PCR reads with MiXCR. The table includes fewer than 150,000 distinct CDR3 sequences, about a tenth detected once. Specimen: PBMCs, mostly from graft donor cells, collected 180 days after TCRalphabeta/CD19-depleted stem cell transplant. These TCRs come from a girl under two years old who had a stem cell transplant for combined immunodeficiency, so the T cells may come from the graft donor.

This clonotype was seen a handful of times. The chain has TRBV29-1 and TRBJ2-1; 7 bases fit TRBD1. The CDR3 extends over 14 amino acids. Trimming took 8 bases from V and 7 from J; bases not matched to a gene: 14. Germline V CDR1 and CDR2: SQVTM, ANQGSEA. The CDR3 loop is CSTRRQGSRNEQFF. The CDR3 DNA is TGCAGCACCAGGAGACAGGGATCTAGAAATGAGCAGTTCTTC.

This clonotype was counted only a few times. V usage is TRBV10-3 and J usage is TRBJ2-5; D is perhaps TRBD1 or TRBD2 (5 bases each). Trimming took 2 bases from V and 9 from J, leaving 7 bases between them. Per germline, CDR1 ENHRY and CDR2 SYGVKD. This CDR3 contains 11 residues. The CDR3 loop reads CAISEGDAQYF. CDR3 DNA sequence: TGTGCCATCAGTGAGGGGGACGCCCAGTACTTC.

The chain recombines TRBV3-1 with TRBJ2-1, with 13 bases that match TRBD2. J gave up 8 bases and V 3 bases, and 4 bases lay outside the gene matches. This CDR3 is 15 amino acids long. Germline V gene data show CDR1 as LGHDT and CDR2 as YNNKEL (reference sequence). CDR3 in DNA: TGTGCCAGCAGCCAGTGGACTAGCGGGAGCGATGAGCAGTTCTTC. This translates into CASSQWTSGSDEQFF.

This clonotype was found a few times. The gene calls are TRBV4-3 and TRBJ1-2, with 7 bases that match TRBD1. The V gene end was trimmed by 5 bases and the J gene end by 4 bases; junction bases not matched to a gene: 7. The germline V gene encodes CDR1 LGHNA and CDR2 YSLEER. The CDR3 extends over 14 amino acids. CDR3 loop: CASSYTGQLYGYTF. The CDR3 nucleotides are TGCGCCAGCAGCTACACGGGACAGCTCTATGGCTACACCTTC.

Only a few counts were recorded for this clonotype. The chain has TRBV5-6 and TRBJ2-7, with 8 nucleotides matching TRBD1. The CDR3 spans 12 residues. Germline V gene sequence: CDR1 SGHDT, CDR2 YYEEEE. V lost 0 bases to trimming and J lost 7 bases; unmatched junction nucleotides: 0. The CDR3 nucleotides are TGTGCCAGCAGCTTGGGGGACAGGGAGCAGTACTTC. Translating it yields CASSLGDREQYF.

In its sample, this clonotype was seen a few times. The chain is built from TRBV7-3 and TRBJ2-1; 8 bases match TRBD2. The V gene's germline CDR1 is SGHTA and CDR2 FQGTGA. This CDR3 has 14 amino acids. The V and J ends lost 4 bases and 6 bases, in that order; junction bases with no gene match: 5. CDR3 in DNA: TGTGCCAGCAGCTCCGGGACTAGTGTCAATGAGCAGTTCTTC. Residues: CASSSGTSVNEQFF.

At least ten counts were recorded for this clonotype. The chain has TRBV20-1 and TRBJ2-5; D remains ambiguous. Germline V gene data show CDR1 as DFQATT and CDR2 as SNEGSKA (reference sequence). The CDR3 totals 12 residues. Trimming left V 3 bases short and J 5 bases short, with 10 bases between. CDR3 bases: TGCAGTGCTAGCAAAGCCCGGGAGACCCAGTACTTC. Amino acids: CSASKARETQYF.

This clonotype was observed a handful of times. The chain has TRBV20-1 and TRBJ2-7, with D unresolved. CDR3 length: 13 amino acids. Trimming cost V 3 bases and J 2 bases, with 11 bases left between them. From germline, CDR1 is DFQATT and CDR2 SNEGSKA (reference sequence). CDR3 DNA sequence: TGCAGTGCTAGCCGTGTTAAGACCTACGAGCAGTACTTC. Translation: CSASRVKTYEQYF.

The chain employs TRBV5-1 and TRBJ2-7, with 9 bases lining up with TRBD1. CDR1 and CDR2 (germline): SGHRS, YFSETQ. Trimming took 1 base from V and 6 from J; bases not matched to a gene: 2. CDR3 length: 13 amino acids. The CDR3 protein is CASSLTGGGEQYF. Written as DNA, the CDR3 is TGCGCCAGCAGCTTGACAGGGGGCGGCGAGCAGTACTTC.

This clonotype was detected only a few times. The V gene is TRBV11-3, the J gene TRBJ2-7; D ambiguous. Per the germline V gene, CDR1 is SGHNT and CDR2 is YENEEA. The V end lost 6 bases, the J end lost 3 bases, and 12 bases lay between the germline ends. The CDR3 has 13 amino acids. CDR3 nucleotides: TGTGCCAGCAGATCCCCTATAAGCTACGAGCAGTACTTC. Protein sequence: CASRSPISYEQYF.

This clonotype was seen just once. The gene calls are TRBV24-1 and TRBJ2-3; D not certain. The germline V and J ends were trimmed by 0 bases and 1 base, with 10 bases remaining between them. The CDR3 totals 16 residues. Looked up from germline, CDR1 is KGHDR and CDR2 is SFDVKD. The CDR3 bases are TGTGCCACCAGTGATTTGACACTCGAGGGCACAGATACGCAGTATTTT. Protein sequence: CATSDLTLEGTDTQYF.

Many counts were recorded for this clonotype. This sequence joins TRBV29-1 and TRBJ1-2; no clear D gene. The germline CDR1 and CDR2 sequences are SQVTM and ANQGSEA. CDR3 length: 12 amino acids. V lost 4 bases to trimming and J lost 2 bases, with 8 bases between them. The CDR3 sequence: CSVATENYGYTF. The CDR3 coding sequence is TGCAGCGTTGCTACGGAGAACTATGGCTACACCTTC.

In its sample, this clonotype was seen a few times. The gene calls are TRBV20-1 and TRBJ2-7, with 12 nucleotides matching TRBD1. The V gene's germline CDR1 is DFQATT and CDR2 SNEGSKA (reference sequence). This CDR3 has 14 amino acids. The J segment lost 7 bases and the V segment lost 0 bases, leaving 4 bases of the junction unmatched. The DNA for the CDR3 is TGCAGTGCTAGAGAGGGACAGGGGGCGGGTGAGCAGTACTTC. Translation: CSAREGQGAGEQYF.

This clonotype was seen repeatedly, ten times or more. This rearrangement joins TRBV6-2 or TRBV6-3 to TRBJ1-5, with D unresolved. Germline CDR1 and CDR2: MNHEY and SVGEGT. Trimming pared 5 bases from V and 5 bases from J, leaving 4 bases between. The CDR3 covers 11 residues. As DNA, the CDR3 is TGTGCCAGCAGTAATGATCAGCCCCAGCATTTT. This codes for CASSNDQPQHF.

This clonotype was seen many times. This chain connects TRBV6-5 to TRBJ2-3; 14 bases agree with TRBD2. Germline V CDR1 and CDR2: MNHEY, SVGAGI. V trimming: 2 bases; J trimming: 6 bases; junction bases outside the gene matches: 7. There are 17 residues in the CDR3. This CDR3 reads CASSYDGTSGRTDTQYF. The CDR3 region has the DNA TGTGCCAGCAGTTACGACGGGACTAGCGGGAGAACGGATACGCAGTATTTT.

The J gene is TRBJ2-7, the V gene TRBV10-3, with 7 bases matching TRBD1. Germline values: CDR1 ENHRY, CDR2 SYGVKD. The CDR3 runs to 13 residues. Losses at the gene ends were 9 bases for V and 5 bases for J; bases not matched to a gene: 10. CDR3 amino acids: CAITTGMWDEQYF. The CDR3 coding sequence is TGTGCCATTACGACAGGGATGTGGGACGAGCAGTACTTC.

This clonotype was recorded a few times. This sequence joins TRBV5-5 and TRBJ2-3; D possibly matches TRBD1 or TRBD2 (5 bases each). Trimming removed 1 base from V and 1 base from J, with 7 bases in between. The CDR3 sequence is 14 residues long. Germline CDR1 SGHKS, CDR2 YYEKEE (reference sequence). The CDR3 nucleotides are TGTGCCAGCAGCTTGTGGGACGGCACAGATACGCAGTATTTT. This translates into CASSLWDGTDTQYF.

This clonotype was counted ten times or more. CDR3 bases: TGCAGTGTGGCAGGAGGCACAGATACGCAGTATTTT. Translated, it gives CSVAGGTDTQYF. The gene calls are TRBV20-1 and TRBJ2-3, with no clear D. The germline V and J ends were trimmed by 7 bases and 1 base, with 9 bases remaining between them. CDR1 DFQATT and CDR2 SNEGSKA come from the germline V gene (reference sequence). This CDR3 has 12 residues.

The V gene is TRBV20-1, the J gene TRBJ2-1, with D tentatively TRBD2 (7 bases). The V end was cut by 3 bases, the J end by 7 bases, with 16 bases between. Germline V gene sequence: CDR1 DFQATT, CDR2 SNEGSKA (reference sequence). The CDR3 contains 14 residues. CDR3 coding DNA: TGCAGTGCTAGCCCGCCGGGGGGCTGGAATGAGCAGTTCTTC. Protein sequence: CSASPPGGWNEQFF.

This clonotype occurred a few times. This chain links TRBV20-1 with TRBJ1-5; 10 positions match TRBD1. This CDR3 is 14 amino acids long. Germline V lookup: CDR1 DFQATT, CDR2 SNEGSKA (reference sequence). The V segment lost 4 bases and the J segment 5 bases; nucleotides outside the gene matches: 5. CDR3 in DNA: TGCAGTGCTACCTCAGACAGGGGGCATCAGCCCCAGCATTTT. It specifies CSATSDRGHQPQHF.

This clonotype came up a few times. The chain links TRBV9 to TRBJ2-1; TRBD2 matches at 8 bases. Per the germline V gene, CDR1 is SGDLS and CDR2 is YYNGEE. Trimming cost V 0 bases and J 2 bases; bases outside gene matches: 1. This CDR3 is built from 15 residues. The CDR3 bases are TGTGCCAGCAGCGTAGACGGGGGGGCCTACAATGAGCAGTTCTTC. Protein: CASSVDGGAYNEQFF.

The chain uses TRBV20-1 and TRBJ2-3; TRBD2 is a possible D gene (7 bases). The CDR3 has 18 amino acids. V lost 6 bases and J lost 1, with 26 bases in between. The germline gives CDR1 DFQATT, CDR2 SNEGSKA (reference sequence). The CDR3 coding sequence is TGCAGTGCCCAGGGTCCCGGGGGCGGGAGTGTGGGCACAGATACGCAGTATTTT. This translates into CSAQGPGGGSVGTDTQYF.

Here the CDR3 reads CSALLNYGYTF. The CDR3 DNA reads TGCAGTGCTCTACTCAACTATGGCTACACCTTC. The V gene is TRBV20-1, the J gene TRBJ1-2; D is undetermined. Germline V lookup: CDR1 DFQATT, CDR2 SNEGSKA (reference sequence). The CDR3 is 11 amino acids. Deletions cut 5 bases from V and 2 bases from J, with 6 bases between.

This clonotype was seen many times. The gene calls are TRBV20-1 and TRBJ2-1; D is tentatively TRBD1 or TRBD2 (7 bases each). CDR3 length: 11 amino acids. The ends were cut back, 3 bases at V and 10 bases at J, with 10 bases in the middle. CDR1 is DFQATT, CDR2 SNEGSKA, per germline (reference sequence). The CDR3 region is CSASRGGEQFF. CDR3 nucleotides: TGCAGTGCTAGCAGGGGGGGGGAGCAGTTCTTC.

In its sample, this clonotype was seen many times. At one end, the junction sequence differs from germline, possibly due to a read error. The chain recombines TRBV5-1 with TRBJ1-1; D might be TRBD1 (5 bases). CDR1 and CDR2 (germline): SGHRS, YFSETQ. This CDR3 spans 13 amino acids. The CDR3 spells CASSFGGNTEAFF. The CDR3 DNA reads TGTGCCAGCAGTTTTGGGGGGAACACTGAAGCTTTCTTT.

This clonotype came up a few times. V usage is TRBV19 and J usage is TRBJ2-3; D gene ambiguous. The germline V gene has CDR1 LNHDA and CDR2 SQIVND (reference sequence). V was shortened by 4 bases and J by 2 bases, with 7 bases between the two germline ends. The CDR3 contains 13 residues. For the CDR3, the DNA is TGTGCCAGTAGTAAAGAGAACACAGATACGCAGTATTTT. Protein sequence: CASSKENTDTQYF. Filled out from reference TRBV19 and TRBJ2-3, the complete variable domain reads DGGITQSPKYLFRKEGQNVTLSCEQNLNHDAMYWYRQDPGQGLRLIYYSQIVNDFQKGDIAEGYSVSREKKESFPLTVTSAQKNPTAFYLCASSKENTDTQYFGPGTRLTVL.

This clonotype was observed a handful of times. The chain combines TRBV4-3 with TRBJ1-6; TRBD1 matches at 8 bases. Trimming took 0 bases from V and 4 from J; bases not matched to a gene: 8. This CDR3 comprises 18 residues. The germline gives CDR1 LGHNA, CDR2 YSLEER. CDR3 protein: CASSQDGGGTGYNSPLHF. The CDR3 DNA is TGCGCCAGCAGCCAAGATGGGGGTGGGACAGGATATAATTCACCCCTCCACTTT.